A selection of T cell receptor beta chains follows, all from one sample in a study of blood T cells in healthy people across ages. TCRdb ran MiXCR on the 5' RACE reads and lists one entry per CDR3 protein. The table lists about 1.4 million distinct CDR3 sequences, approximately 59% of them singletons. Material: blood. The receptors stem from a man aged 18-30 years in good health. Both conserved end residues are part of each CDR3. A D gene is named only where the DNA matches it firmly. Not all rows give a size; the values are once, few, many and, for expanded clones, a class.

d_call: TRBD2
j_call: TRBJ2-1
v_call: TRBV5-1
clone_size: NA
cdr3_aa: CASGGTSGRNEQFF
cdr3_nt: TGCGCCAGCGGCGGGACTAGCGGGAGGAATGAGCAGTTCTTC

d_call: NA
j_call: TRBJ2-2
v_call: TRBV6-1
clone_size: NA
cdr3_aa: CAGLGQNTGELFF
cdr3_nt: TGTGCCGGCCTTGGACAGAACACCGGGGAGCTGTTTTTT

d_call: NA
j_call: TRBJ2-7
v_call: TRBV28
clone_size: NA
cdr3_aa: CASTFSRAKRPYNEQYF
cdr3_nt: TGTGCCAGCACCTTTAGCCGGGCCAAGAGACCCTACAATGAGCAGTACTTC

d_call: NA
j_call: TRBJ1-2
v_call: TRBV11-2
clone_size: NA
cdr3_aa: CASSPIWQLYGYTF
cdr3_nt: TGTGCCAGCAGCCCCATTTGGCAGCTCTATGGCTACACCTTC

d_call: TRBD1
j_call: TRBJ1-2
v_call: TRBV4-1
clone_size: few
cdr3_aa: CASSRLGEGAPGYTF
cdr3_nt: TGCGCCAGCAGCCGGCTTGGGGAGGGGGCCCCTGGCTACACCTTC

d_call: NA
j_call: TRBJ2-7
v_call: TRBV7-2
clone_size: once
cdr3_aa: CASSQPRDLVTYEQYF
cdr3_nt: TGTGCCAGCAGCCAACCCCGGGACTTAGTTACCTACGAGCAGTACTTC

d_call: NA
j_call: TRBJ1-2
v_call: TRBV7-9
clone_size: NA
cdr3_aa: CASSPKQSSNYGYTF
cdr3_nt: TGTGCCAGCAGCCCCAAGCAGTCCTCTAACTATGGCTACACCTTC

d_call: NA
j_call: TRBJ2-1
v_call: TRBV4-3
clone_size: NA
cdr3_aa: CASSKIFGSNEQFF
cdr3_nt: TGCGCCAGCAGCAAGATCTTTGGGAGCAATGAGCAGTTCTTC

d_call: TRBD1
j_call: TRBJ2-1
v_call: TRBV5-5
clone_size: NA
cdr3_aa: CASLLGQGYPDEQFF
cdr3_nt: TGTGCCAGCTTACTCGGACAGGGGTATCCGGATGAGCAGTTCTTC

d_call: TRBD1
j_call: TRBJ1-2
v_call: TRBV29-1
clone_size: NA
cdr3_aa: CSVAVDREGGYTF
cdr3_nt: TGCAGCGTTGCCGTGGACAGGGAAGGTGGCTACACCTTC

d_call: TRBD2
j_call: TRBJ2-3
v_call: TRBV4-1
clone_size: once
cdr3_aa: CASSQEGAGVETDTQYF
cdr3_nt: TGCGCCAGCAGCCAAGAAGGAGCGGGAGTTGAAACAGATACGCAGTATTTT

d_call: TRBD2
j_call: TRBJ2-5
v_call: TRBV27
clone_size: few
cdr3_aa: CASSKPGLLETQYF
cdr3_nt: TGTGCCAGCAGTAAACCGGGACTATTGGAGACCCAGTACTTC

d_call: TRBD2
j_call: TRBJ2-1
v_call: TRBV13
clone_size: NA
cdr3_aa: CASSSGTSGRGEQFF
cdr3_nt: TGTGCCAGCAGCTCCGGGACTAGCGGGAGGGGAGAGCAGTTCTTC

d_call: TRBD1
j_call: TRBJ2-1
v_call: TRBV2
clone_size: NA
cdr3_aa: CASSAGTGDEQFF
cdr3_nt: TGTGCCAGCAGTGCCGGGACAGGGGACGAGCAGTTCTTC

d_call: NA
j_call: TRBJ2-3
v_call: TRBV9
clone_size: NA
cdr3_aa: CASSMTTPSPDTQYF
cdr3_nt: TGTGCCAGCAGCATGACCACGCCTTCCCCAGATACGCAGTATTTT

d_call: TRBD2
j_call: TRBJ2-3
v_call: TRBV6-5
clone_size: NA
cdr3_aa: CASTLIAGGLADTQYF
cdr3_nt: TGTGCCAGCACCCTGATAGCGGGGGGGCTTGCAGATACGCAGTATTTT

d_call: TRBD1
j_call: TRBJ2-7
v_call: TRBV10-3
clone_size: NA
cdr3_aa: CAITDSLPGQVTYEQYF
cdr3_nt: TGTGCCATCACCGATTCCTTGCCGGGACAGGTTACCTACGAGCAGTACTTC

d_call: NA
j_call: TRBJ2-1
v_call: TRBV12-3/TRBV12-4
clone_size: NA
cdr3_aa: CASRQRGDEQFF
cdr3_nt: TGTGCCAGCAGGCAAAGGGGGGATGAGCAGTTCTTC

d_call: TRBD2
j_call: TRBJ2-1
v_call: TRBV6-2/TRBV6-3
clone_size: NA
cdr3_aa: CASSYSSKGVSGRISNEQFF
cdr3_nt: TGTGCCAGCAGTTACTCGAGTAAGGGTGTTAGCGGGAGAATTAGCAATGAGCAGTTCTTC

d_call: NA
j_call: TRBJ2-3
v_call: TRBV6-5
clone_size: NA
cdr3_aa: CASSYESQTTDTQYF
cdr3_nt: TGTGCCAGCAGTTACGAATCACAGACCACAGATACGCAGTATTTT

d_call: NA
j_call: TRBJ1-1
v_call: TRBV6-2/TRBV6-3
clone_size: NA
cdr3_aa: CASRTTGQIDTEAFF
cdr3_nt: TGTGCCAGCAGAACTACCGGACAGATAGACACTGAAGCTTTCTTT

d_call: NA
j_call: TRBJ1-4
v_call: TRBV20-1
clone_size: NA
cdr3_aa: CSAPATATNEKLFF
cdr3_nt: TGCAGTGCTCCCGCTACTGCAACTAATGAAAAACTGTTTTTT

d_call: TRBD1
j_call: TRBJ2-3
v_call: TRBV25-1
clone_size: NA
cdr3_aa: CASSDKTGQGAKNTQYF
cdr3_nt: TGTGCCAGCAGTGATAAAACCGGACAGGGGGCAAAAAATACGCAGTATTTT

d_call: TRBD2
j_call: TRBJ2-5
v_call: TRBV6-5
clone_size: NA
cdr3_aa: CASSRSGGIQETQYF
cdr3_nt: TGTGCCAGCAGTCGTAGCGGGGGGATTCAAGAGACCCAGTACTTC

d_call: NA
j_call: TRBJ1-2
v_call: TRBV7-2
clone_size: NA
cdr3_aa: CASSESAVEYGYTF
cdr3_nt: TGTGCCAGCAGCGAATCGGCCGTGGAGTACGGCTACACCTTC

d_call: TRBD2
j_call: TRBJ2-1
v_call: TRBV5-1
clone_size: NA
cdr3_aa: CASSLQTSGGHNEQFF
cdr3_nt: TGCGCCAGCAGCCTCCAGACTAGCGGGGGCCACAATGAGCAGTTCTTC

d_call: NA
j_call: TRBJ2-7
v_call: TRBV6-6
clone_size: NA
cdr3_aa: CASSYTNGAYEQYF
cdr3_nt: TGTGCCAGCAGTTACACAAATGGTGCCTACGAGCAGTACTTC

d_call: TRBD2
j_call: TRBJ2-1
v_call: TRBV2
clone_size: few
cdr3_aa: CASSVLAAYNEQFF
cdr3_nt: TGTGCCAGCAGTGTACTAGCGGCATACAATGAGCAGTTCTTC

d_call: NA
j_call: TRBJ1-3
v_call: TRBV9
clone_size: NA
cdr3_aa: CASSVGGTGNTIYF
cdr3_nt: TGTGCCAGCAGCGTAGGAGGGACTGGAAACACCATATATTTT

d_call: NA
j_call: TRBJ1-6
v_call: TRBV20-1
clone_size: NA
cdr3_aa: CSAKETPLHF
cdr3_nt: TGCAGTGCTAAGGAGACACCCCTCCACTTT

d_call: NA
j_call: TRBJ1-1
v_call: TRBV4-3
clone_size: NA
cdr3_aa: CASSQDPLIGTRTEAFF
cdr3_nt: TGCGCCAGCAGCCAAGACCCTCTCATCGGAACACGCACTGAAGCTTTCTTT

d_call: NA
j_call: TRBJ2-5
v_call: TRBV20-1
clone_size: NA
cdr3_aa: CSARVVGVLVGETQYF
cdr3_nt: TGCAGTGCTAGAGTGGTAGGGGTATTGGTAGGAGAGACCCAGTACTTC

d_call: TRBD2
j_call: TRBJ2-5
v_call: TRBV28
clone_size: NA
cdr3_aa: CASSLFGLAGGEDEQYF
cdr3_nt: TGTGCCAGCAGTTTATTCGGACTAGCGGGGGGAGAAGATGAGCAGTACTTC

d_call: TRBD2
j_call: TRBJ2-5
v_call: TRBV27
clone_size: few
cdr3_aa: CASSSVSGGLLQETQYF
cdr3_nt: TGTGCCAGCAGTTCGGTTAGCGGGGGGCTTCTCCAAGAGACCCAGTACTTC

d_call: NA
j_call: TRBJ2-3
v_call: TRBV4-2
clone_size: NA
cdr3_aa: CASSQRRDTDTQYF
cdr3_nt: TGTGCCAGCAGCCAACGGCGGGATACAGATACGCAGTATTTT

d_call: NA
j_call: TRBJ1-1
v_call: TRBV4-2
clone_size: NA
cdr3_aa: CASSLQAGLNTEAFF
cdr3_nt: TGTGCCAGCAGCCTACAAGCCGGGTTGAACACTGAAGCTTTCTTT

d_call: TRBD2
j_call: TRBJ2-5
v_call: TRBV20-1
clone_size: NA
cdr3_aa: CSARVLAAGVRETQYF
cdr3_nt: TGCAGTGCTAGAGTGCTAGCGGCGGGAGTTCGAGAGACCCAGTACTTC

d_call: TRBD2
j_call: TRBJ2-7
v_call: TRBV27
clone_size: many
cdr3_aa: CASSFRWPGLASEQYF
cdr3_nt: TGTGCCAGCAGTTTCCGATGGCCGGGACTAGCAAGTGAGCAGTACTTC

d_call: NA
j_call: TRBJ2-3
v_call: TRBV18
clone_size: NA
cdr3_aa: CANSSGQNTDTQYF
cdr3_nt: TGTGCCAACTCCTCAGGACAGAACACAGATACGCAGTATTTT

d_call: TRBD1
j_call: TRBJ2-7
v_call: TRBV6-2/TRBV6-3
clone_size: few
cdr3_aa: CAVRTGGGEQYF
cdr3_nt: TGTGCCGTACGGACAGGGGGCGGAGAGCAGTACTTC

d_call: TRBD1
j_call: TRBJ2-5
v_call: TRBV6-5
clone_size: NA
cdr3_aa: CASSFARGRETQYF
cdr3_nt: TGTGCCAGCAGTTTCGCCAGGGGGCGAGAGACCCAGTACTTC

d_call: TRBD1
j_call: TRBJ2-7
v_call: TRBV12-3/TRBV12-4
clone_size: NA
cdr3_aa: CASSSPAGQDRYEQYF
cdr3_nt: TGTGCCAGCAGTTCCCCCGCGGGACAGGATCGCTACGAGCAGTACTTC

d_call: TRBD2
j_call: TRBJ2-5
v_call: TRBV10-3
clone_size: few
cdr3_aa: CAISEYGTRSQETQYF
cdr3_nt: TGTGCCATCAGTGAGTACGGGACTAGATCACAAGAGACCCAGTACTTC

d_call: NA
j_call: TRBJ1-2
v_call: TRBV6-2/TRBV6-3
clone_size: NA
cdr3_aa: CASSPDMGTAGYTF
cdr3_nt: TGTGCCAGCAGCCCGGACATGGGAACCGCTGGCTACACCTTC

d_call: TRBD1
j_call: TRBJ1-2
v_call: TRBV20-1
clone_size: NA
cdr3_aa: CSAELNRGQRYTF
cdr3_nt: TGCAGTGCGGAGCTAAACAGGGGGCAACGCTACACCTTC

d_call: NA
j_call: TRBJ1-1
v_call: TRBV29-1
clone_size: few
cdr3_aa: CSVKTLLLNTEAFF
cdr3_nt: TGCAGCGTCAAAACCCTTTTACTGAACACTGAAGCTTTCTTT

d_call: NA
j_call: TRBJ2-7
v_call: TRBV11-2
clone_size: few
cdr3_aa: CASSSISEPYEQYF
cdr3_nt: TGTGCCAGCAGCTCGATTTCCGAACCCTACGAGCAGTACTTC

d_call: NA
j_call: TRBJ2-5
v_call: TRBV29-1
clone_size: NA
cdr3_aa: CSSSWQGRYNEQYF
cdr3_nt: TGCAGCTCCTCGTGGCAGGGTCGATACAATGAGCAGTACTTC

d_call: TRBD1
j_call: TRBJ2-5
v_call: TRBV20-1
clone_size: NA
cdr3_aa: CSASGGQGVGETQYF
cdr3_nt: TGCAGTGCTAGTGGTGGACAGGGAGTTGGTGAGACCCAGTACTTC

d_call: TRBD2
j_call: TRBJ2-1
v_call: TRBV5-1
clone_size: NA
cdr3_aa: CASSLLAGRPPGDNEQFF
cdr3_nt: TGCGCCAGCAGCTTACTAGCGGGAAGGCCCCCAGGGGACAATGAGCAGTTCTTC

d_call: TRBD1
j_call: TRBJ1-1
v_call: TRBV27
clone_size: NA
cdr3_aa: CASSLLAGGFSEAFF
cdr3_nt: TGTGCCAGCAGTTTATTAGCAGGGGGGTTCTCTGAAGCTTTCTTT

d_call: TRBD1
j_call: TRBJ2-7
v_call: TRBV27
clone_size: NA
cdr3_aa: CASRGTVNYEQYF
cdr3_nt: TGTGCCAGCAGGGGGACAGTGAACTACGAGCAGTACTTC

d_call: NA
j_call: TRBJ1-2
v_call: TRBV7-2
clone_size: few
cdr3_aa: CASSLDKNNYGYTF
cdr3_nt: TGTGCCAGCAGCTTAGACAAAAATAACTATGGCTACACCTTC

d_call: NA
j_call: TRBJ2-5
v_call: TRBV6-6
clone_size: NA
cdr3_aa: CASSYPRDSKETQYF
cdr3_nt: TGTGCCAGCAGTTACCCCCGGGACTCTAAAGAGACCCAGTACTTC

d_call: NA
j_call: TRBJ2-1
v_call: TRBV20-1
clone_size: NA
cdr3_aa: CSADTEAYNEQFF
cdr3_nt: TGCAGTGCTGACACCGAAGCCTACAATGAGCAGTTCTTC

d_call: NA
j_call: TRBJ2-7
v_call: TRBV6-1
clone_size: NA
cdr3_aa: CASSEELIPYEQYF
cdr3_nt: TGTGCCAGCAGTGAAGAGCTCATCCCCTACGAGCAGTACTTC